This TCR beta chain was sequenced for a study of T cell responses to AZD1222 COVID-19 vaccine. The study's findings and limits: A mostly white British donor set with more females was recruited, and clonal diversity was possibly underestimated. Baseline antibody screening turned up just 6 or 7 seropositive AZD1222 recipients. Every sample of the repertoires postdated the peak T cell response.

As to this clone: Antigen specificity is unknown.

Sequenced by immunoSEQ multiplex PCR; TCRdb stores in-frame clones only, minus some. The repertoire holds roughly 120,000 clones, around 87% seen once, with roughly 4% in the top ten. The specimen comprised peripheral blood, sampled on day 0 of AZD1222 vaccination. The clonotype comes from an adult in good health.

The CDR3 is CASSHTITEAFF. CDR3 nucleotide sequence: TGTGCCAGCAGCCACACAATCACTGAAGCTTTCTTT. V usage is TRBV7-8 and J usage is TRBJ1-1; D not certain. Deletions cut 5 bases from V and 4 bases from J, with 8 bases between. CDR1 SGHVS and CDR2 FQNEAQ come from the germline V gene. The CDR3 loop spans 12 amino acids.